The 21 T cell receptor beta chains below were found in one sample sequenced in a study of OX40 agonist ivuxolimab in advanced cancers. Measured with immunoSEQ multiplex PCR; TCRdb has only the in-frame clones, and not every one. The table has around 26,000 clones, over 60% seen once; the top ten hold approximately 14%. Material: CD4+ or CD8+ T cells sorted from blood, obtained in a trial of the OX40 agonist ivuxolimab. These receptor sequences come from an adult with an advanced solid tumor such as melanoma, head and neck, liver or kidney cancer.

CDR3 sequence: CASSREGRMGGELFF. The CDR3 DNA is TGTGCCAGCAGCCGCGAAGGCCGTATGGGCGGGGAGCTGTTTTTT. The chain couples TRBV4-2 to TRBJ2-2; D gene unclear. The germline CDR1 and CDR2 sequences are LGHNA and YNFKEQ. The V gene lost 4 bases and the J gene lost 7 bases, with 16 bases spanning the gap. The CDR3 consists of 15 residues.

This chain uses TRBV7-3 with TRBJ1-1, with a tentative D call TRBD1 (6 bases). V dropped 4 bases and J dropped 3 bases, with 12 bases sitting between them. Germline V CDR1 and CDR2: SGHTA, FQGTGA. The length of the CDR3 is 14 residues. This CDR3 is CASSSSGAHTEAFF. Here the CDR3 DNA reads TGTGCCAGCAGCTCCTCGGGGGCACACACTGAAGCTTTCTTT.

This rearrangement joins TRBV19 to TRBJ2-5; no firm D call. The CDR3 is 13 amino acids. Trimming cost V 5 bases and J 1 base, with 8 bases left between them. The V gene's germline CDR1 is LNHDA and CDR2 SQIVND (reference sequence). The CDR3 spells CASSLELQETQYF. CDR3 DNA: TGTGCCAGTAGTTTGGAGCTCCAAGAGACCCAGTACTTC.

The gene calls are TRBV5-6 and TRBJ1-2, with 8 bases matching TRBD1. CDR3 size: 15 residues. The germline V gene encodes CDR1 SGHDT and CDR2 YYEEEE. With V trimmed by 2 bases and J by 2 bases, 5 bases remained unmatched. The CDR3 nucleotides are TGTGCCAGCAGCTTCTTACAGGGGGTGAACTATGGCTACACCTTC. It encodes CASSFLQGVNYGYTF.

V usage is TRBV4-2 and J usage is TRBJ1-2; TRBD1 agrees at 11 bases. The CDR3 is made up of 15 amino acids. Germline values: CDR1 LGHNA, CDR2 YNFKEQ. V lost 4 bases to trimming and J lost 2 bases; unmatched junction nucleotides: 3. In nucleotides, the CDR3 is TGTGCCAGCAGCCTGGGACAGGGGGGGAACTATGGCTACACCTTC. The encoded protein is CASSLGQGGNYGYTF.

V and J are TRBV19 and TRBJ2-1; 13 bases match TRBD2. After removal of 4 bases from V and 4 bases from J, the junction contained 4 bases not matched to a gene. Germline V gives CDR1 LNHDA, CDR2 SQIVND (reference sequence). This CDR3 is built from 16 residues. The CDR3, as DNA: TGTGCCAGTAGTAAACTAGCGGGGGGGCGGTACAATGAGCAGTTCTTC. It codes for CASSKLAGGRYNEQFF.

The count of this clone is one. This chain uses TRBV7-2 with TRBJ2-4; D is unresolved. V lost 8 bases to trimming and J lost 8 bases, with 10 bases between them. The CDR3 covers 11 residues. CDR1 and CDR2 from the germline V gene are SGHTA and FQGNSA. CDR3 sequence reads: CASRGLDIQYF. DNA for the CDR3: TGTGCCAGCCGCGGTCTTGACATTCAGTACTTC.

The chain is built from TRBV7-8 and TRBJ2-1; the D call may be TRBD1 or TRBD2 (5 bases each). Germline values: CDR1 SGHVS, CDR2 FQNEAQ. V was cut by 6 bases and J by 10 bases, with 10 bases left in between. The CDR3 is made up of 11 amino acids. The DNA of the CDR3 is TGTGCCAGCAGGGGCCGGGGCGAGCAGTTCTTC. Encoded protein: CASRGRGEQFF.

The CDR3 DNA reads TGCAGCGTTCGGGGGGCTGGAAACACCATATATTTT. This codes for CSVRGAGNTIYF. The J gene is TRBJ1-3, the V gene TRBV29-1; TRBD1 is a possible D gene (5 bases). Trimming removed 5 bases at V and 2 bases at J, with 7 bases between. The CDR3 contains 12 residues. Germline CDR1 SQVTM, CDR2 ANQGSEA. The entire variable domain, with the rest obtained from reference TRBV29-1 and TRBJ1-3, is as follows: SAVISQKPSRDICQRGTSLTIQCQVDSQVTMMFWYRQQPGQSLTLIATANQGSEATYESGFVIDKFPISRPNLTFSTLTVSNMSPEDSSIYLCSVRGAGNTIYFGEGSWLTVV.

The CDR3 coding sequence is TGTGCCAGCAGCTCCCGCGGAGGTGCGGCGCAGTATTTT. Translated: CASSSRGGAAQYF. V usage is TRBV11-3 and J usage is TRBJ2-3, with D possibly matching TRBD2 (5 bases). The V and J ends lost 4 bases and 10 bases respectively, with 15 bases between them. Germline V gives CDR1 SGHNT, CDR2 YENEEA. The CDR3 has 13 residues.

This sequence joins TRBV5-1 and TRBJ2-3; 8 bases fit TRBD2. Germline lookup yields CDR1 SGHRS and CDR2 YFSETQ. CDR3 length: 16 amino acids. J gave up 1 base and V 2 bases, and 6 bases lay outside the gene matches. The CDR3 is CASSFGGGPGTDTQYF. The CDR3 coding sequence is TGCGCCAGCAGCTTTGGCGGGGGGCCGGGCACAGATACGCAGTATTTT.

The chain is built from TRBV2 and TRBJ1-1, with D unclear. The V and J ends lost 2 bases and 5 bases respectively, with 12 bases between them. Germline assignment: CDR1 SNHLY and CDR2 FYNNEI. This CDR3 is built from 14 residues. DNA of the CDR3: TGTGCCAGCAGTGAATCACTCCCGGGGACTGAAGCTTTCTTT. This translates into CASSESLPGTEAFF.

The CDR3: CASSSGQGLKNTGELFF. CDR3 nucleotides: TGTGCCAGCAGCTCCGGACAGGGACTCAAAAACACCGGGGAGCTGTTTTTT. The chain employs TRBV7-9 and TRBJ2-2, with 8 bases aligning to TRBD1. V lost 4 bases to trimming and J lost 2 bases; unmatched junction nucleotides: 9. CDR3 length: 17 amino acids. Germline-derived CDR1 and CDR2 are SEHNR and FQNEAQ (reference sequence).

The rearrangement joins TRBV5-5 to TRBJ1-2; D gene unclear. This CDR3 spans 13 amino acids. Germline V lookup: CDR1 SGHKS, CDR2 YYEKEE (reference sequence). The V gene lost 0 bases and the J gene lost 4 bases, with 7 bases spanning the gap. The CDR3 spells CASSLGGSYGYTF. In nucleotides, the CDR3 is TGTGCCAGCAGCTTGGGGGGTTCCTATGGCTACACCTTC.

This sequence joins TRBV2 and TRBJ2-3; no clear D gene. Germline V gene lookup returns CDR1 SNHLY and CDR2 FYNNEI. Trimming shortened V by 5 bases and J by 2 bases, and 8 bases separated the two germline ends. This CDR3 spans 13 amino acids. The CDR3, as DNA: TGTGCCAGCAGTCCCCCATACACAGATACGCAGTATTTT. It translates to CASSPPYTDTQYF. Filled out from reference TRBV2 and TRBJ2-3, the complete variable domain reads EPEVTQTPSHQVTQMGQEVILRCVPISNHLYFYWYRQILGQKVEFLVSFYNNEISEKSEIFDDQFSVERPDGSNFTLKIRSTKLEDSAMYFCASSPPYTDTQYFGPGTRLTVL.

V usage is TRBV4-3 and J usage is TRBJ2-7; no firm D call. Germline CDR1 reads LGHNA; CDR2 reads YSLEER. Between the trimmed V and J ends, which lost 0 bases and 1 base, there was a span of 7 bases. The CDR3 runs to 14 residues. CDR3 sequence reads: CASSQDLGSYEQYF. CDR3 DNA: TGCGCCAGCAGCCAAGATCTAGGTTCCTACGAGCAGTACTTC.

The J gene is TRBJ1-2, the V gene TRBV5-4; the D gene is possibly TRBD1 (6 bases). V was cut by 2 bases and J by 3 bases, with 8 bases left in between. CDR3 length equals 13 residues. CDR1 SGHNT and CDR2 YYREEE come from the germline V gene (reference sequence). As DNA, the CDR3 is TGTGCCAGCAGCTTCCGACAGGACTATGGCTACACCTTC. Its translation is CASSFRQDYGYTF.

This chain connects TRBV18 to TRBJ1-3, with D unresolved. CDR1 is KGHSH and CDR2 is LQKENI in the germline V gene. V was cut by 2 bases and J by 0 bases, with 5 bases left in between. The CDR3 totals 14 residues. The DNA for the CDR3 is TGTGCCAGCTCACCAATAGACTCTGGAAACACCATATATTTT. As protein: CASSPIDSGNTIYF.

The V gene is TRBV5-1, the J gene TRBJ2-7, with D perhaps TRBD1 (6 bases). Germline V gene sequence: CDR1 SGHRS, CDR2 YFSETQ. This CDR3 spans 18 amino acids. Trimming stripped 4 bases from V and 0 bases from J, with 23 bases between. The DNA of the CDR3 is TGCGCCAGCAGCAGCCGGGACACCGGACGAGGATTCTCCTACGAGCAGTACTTC. Translated, it gives CASSSRDTGRGFSYEQYF.

The V call is TRBV7-2, the J call TRBJ2-3; 8 bases align to TRBD2. The V and J ends lost 8 bases and 1 base, in that order; junction bases with no gene match: 11. Germline loops: CDR1 SGHTA, CDR2 FQGNSA. The CDR3 contains 16 residues. CDR3 protein: CASLNGLRGGTDTQYF. The CDR3 DNA is TGTGCCAGCCTGAACGGTCTGCGGGGGGGCACAGATACGCAGTATTTT.

The genes are TRBV4-3 and TRBJ1-6; D may be TRBD1 (5 bases). This CDR3 contains 15 residues. With 0 bases removed from V and 7 bases from J, the gap between germline ends came to 10 bases. The germline V gene encodes CDR1 LGHNA and CDR2 YSLEER. The CDR3 spells CASSQEARANSPLHF. In DNA form, the CDR3 reads TGCGCCAGCAGCCAAGAGGCCAGGGCGAATTCACCCCTCCACTTT.